The 32 T cell receptor beta chains reported below all come from one sample, sequenced in a study of T cell responses to AZD1222 COVID-19 vaccine. Sequenced by immunoSEQ multiplex PCR; TCRdb stores in-frame clones only, minus some. The profile shows 97,000 or so clones, around nine tenths of them singletons. Sequencing used peripheral blood, obtained on day 0 of AZD1222 vaccination. These TCRs come from an adult in good health.

The CDR3 region is CAWVRDRGKNTEAFF. CDR3 nucleotides: TGTGCCTGGGTCCGGGACAGGGGAAAGAACACTGAAGCTTTCTTT. V gene TRBV30 combines with J gene TRBJ1-1; 10 bases are a match to TRBD1. The CDR3 extends over 15 amino acids. The germline V gene encodes CDR1 GTSNPN and CDR2 SVGIG (reference sequence). The J segment lost 1 base and the V segment lost 5 bases, leaving 7 bases of the junction unmatched.

The J gene is TRBJ1-6, the V gene TRBV7-2, with D maybe TRBD1 (6 bases). Between the trimmed V and J ends, which lost 5 bases and 10 bases, there was a span of 12 bases. There are 13 residues in the CDR3. Germline CDR1 and CDR2: SGHTA and FQGNSA. The CDR3 DNA is TGTGCCAGCAGCATAAACAGGGAATCACCCCTCCACTTT. This gives the protein CASSINRESPLHF. The full variable domain, with the rest looked up from reference TRBV7-2 and TRBJ1-6, is GAGVSQSPSNKVTEKGKDVELRCDPISGHTALYWYRQSLGQGLEFLIYFQGNSAPDKSGLPSDRFSAERTGGSVSTLTIQRTQQEDSAVYLCASSINRESPLHFGNGTRLTVT.

CDR3 in amino acids: CASSTGQIIMNTEAFF. DNA of the CDR3: TGTGCCAGTAGTACAGGACAGATTATCATGAACACTGAAGCTTTCTTT. This chain links TRBV19 with TRBJ1-1; tentatively, D is TRBD1 (6 bases). V was pared by 4 bases and J by 0 bases, with 15 bases between. The germline CDR1 and CDR2 sequences are LNHDA and SQIVND (reference sequence). This CDR3 is 16 amino acids long.

This chain connects TRBV2 to TRBJ2-1; TRBD2 aligns across 10 bases. J was trimmed by 7 bases and V by 4 bases; bases with no gene match: 10. Germline V gene sequence: CDR1 SNHLY, CDR2 FYNNEI. This CDR3 spans 16 amino acids. This chain's CDR3 is CASSGGASGSMNEQFF. CDR3 bases: TGTGCCAGCAGTGGGGGGGCTAGCGGGAGTATGAATGAGCAGTTCTTC.

The V call is TRBV7-8, the J call TRBJ1-2; D is undetermined. CDR3 length equals 15 residues. Germline assignment: CDR1 SGHVS and CDR2 FQNEAQ. V was cut by 0 bases and J by 4 bases, with 12 bases left in between. The CDR3 DNA reads TGTGCCAGCAGCTTAGCCGCGGCAAACTCCTATGGCTACACCTTC. Protein: CASSLAAANSYGYTF.

The genes are TRBV28 and TRBJ1-1; TRBD1 matches at 7 bases. The length of the CDR3 is 16 residues. The V gene end was trimmed by 6 bases and the J gene end by 3 bases; junction bases not matched to a gene: 13. Germline assignment: CDR1 MDHEN and CDR2 SYDVKM. Here the CDR3 DNA reads TGTGCCAGCAGGGACTCCATAGGGGGCTCAGACACTGAAGCTTTCTTT. This sequence encodes CASRDSIGGSDTEAFF.

The V call is TRBV5-1, the J call TRBJ1-3; D perhaps matches TRBD1 (5 bases). The V gene's germline CDR1 is SGHRS and CDR2 YFSETQ. Trimming pared 4 bases from V and 1 base from J, leaving 18 bases between. The CDR3 length is 17 residues. The CDR3: CASSPTRGAGSGNTIYF. The CDR3 DNA follows: TGCGCCAGCAGCCCCACCCGAGGGGCAGGATCTGGAAACACCATATATTTT.

The V and J genes are TRBV4-2 and TRBJ1-6, with D possibly matching TRBD1 (6 bases). The V gene's germline CDR1 is LGHNA and CDR2 YNFKEQ. V gave up 1 base and J gave up 3 bases, with 10 bases separating them. This CDR3 has 16 residues. CDR3 DNA sequence: TGTGCCAGCAGCCAAGCCAGGGGTCGCTATAATTCACCCCTCCACTTT. Translated, it gives CASSQARGRYNSPLHF.

V usage is TRBV6-2 or TRBV6-3 and J usage is TRBJ1-5, with a weak D call TRBD1 (6 bases). This CDR3 spans 13 amino acids. Trimming took 2 bases from V and 7 from J, leaving 9 bases between them. From germline, CDR1 is MNHEY and CDR2 SVGEGT. CDR3 protein: CASSYGGPQPQHF. The DNA for the CDR3 is TGTGCCAGCAGTTACGGGGGCCCCCAGCCCCAGCATTTT.

This clone was seen a few times. The V and J genes are TRBV27 and TRBJ1-1; TRBD1 might be the D (6 bases). Trimming shortened V by 4 bases and J by 3 bases, and 12 bases separated the two germline ends. CDR3 length: 14 amino acids. CDR1 is MNHEY and CDR2 is SMNVEV in the germline V gene (reference sequence). CDR3 in amino acids: CASSWGRGDTEAFF. CDR3 DNA sequence: TGTGCCAGCAGTTGGGGGCGGGGGGACACTGAAGCTTTCTTT.

Judged by abundance, this clone is medium-sized. The rearrangement links TRBV6-5 to TRBJ1-1; 7 bases match TRBD1. The CDR3 covers 15 residues. Germline CDR1 is MNHEY and CDR2 is SVGAGI. V gave up 0 bases and J gave up 6 bases; unmatched junction bases: 7. CDR3 in DNA: TGTGCCAGCAGTTACTCGTTACAGGGGTGGGCTGAAGCTTTCTTT. This translates into CASSYSLQGWAEAFF.

For the CDR3, the DNA is TGTGCCAGCAGCGTCCGGAGGGGTCTCACAGATACGCAGTATTTT. Translating it yields CASSVRRGLTDTQYF. The rearrangement links TRBV7-6 to TRBJ2-3; D may be TRBD2 (6 bases). The CDR3 spans 15 residues. The germline V gene encodes CDR1 SGHVS and CDR2 FNYEAQ. V lost 5 bases and J 2 bases, leaving 14 bases between the germline ends.

The V and J genes are TRBV7-3 and TRBJ2-3; 10 nucleotides align to TRBD2. This CDR3 is 16 amino acids long. J gave up 2 bases and V 5 bases, and 7 bases lay outside the gene matches. CDR1 and CDR2 from the germline V gene are SGHTA and FQGTGA. CDR3 residues: CASSPGTSALTDTQYF. As DNA, the CDR3 is TGTGCCAGCAGCCCAGGGACTAGCGCTCTCACAGATACGCAGTATTTT.

V usage is TRBV28 and J usage is TRBJ1-5; no definite D call. The CDR3 is made up of 14 amino acids. Germline values: CDR1 MDHEN, CDR2 SYDVKM. Trimming pared 5 bases from V and 4 bases from J, leaving 12 bases between. The CDR3 coding sequence is TGTGCCAGCAGTCGTCTACGGAATAATCAGCCCCAGCATTTT. Translated, it gives CASSRLRNNQPQHF.

The chain joins TRBV4-3 to TRBJ2-6; D is perhaps TRBD2 (6 bases). CDR3 length equals 17 residues. The germline V gene encodes CDR1 LGHNA and CDR2 YSLEER. Trimming left V 1 base short and J 1 base short, with 11 bases between. The CDR3 here is CASSQVGGASGANVLTF. Here the CDR3 DNA reads TGCGCCAGCAGCCAAGTTGGCGGGGCGTCTGGGGCCAACGTCCTGACTTTC.

CDR3 protein: CASSRDGIKETQYF. The CDR3 nucleotides read TGTGCCAGCAGCCGGGACGGAATAAAAGAGACCCAGTACTTC. The V and J genes are TRBV6-2 or TRBV6-3 and TRBJ2-5; D is tentatively TRBD1 or TRBD2 (5 bases each). V shed 6 bases and J shed 3 bases, with 14 bases lying between them. The CDR3 sequence is 14 residues long. The germline gives CDR1 MNHEY, CDR2 SVGEGT.

V is TRBV4-1 and J is TRBJ2-7; D unclear. Germline-derived CDR1 and CDR2 are MGHRA and YSYEKL. Trimming took off 5 bases at V and 0 bases at J, with 11 bases between the two ends. The length of the CDR3 is 14 residues. CDR3 coding DNA: TGCGCCAGCAGCAGGGTAATAAGCTCCTACGAGCAGTACTTC. Translation: CASSRVISSYEQYF.

CDR3 sequence reads: CASSERTGRGTEAFF. The CDR3 DNA reads TGTGCCAGCAGTGAACGGACAGGTAGGGGGACTGAAGCTTTCTTT. The rearrangement uses TRBV25-1 and TRBJ1-1, with TRBD1 identical over 7 bases. Germline values: CDR1 MGHDK, CDR2 SYGVNS. Trimming took 2 bases from V and 5 from J; bases not matched to a gene: 8. The CDR3 consists of 15 residues.

The rearrangement uses TRBV28 and TRBJ1-5; D is uncertain. Germline V gene lookup returns CDR1 MDHEN and CDR2 SYDVKM. This CDR3 is built from 18 residues. Trimming removed 3 bases at V and 0 bases at J, with 18 bases between. Here the CDR3 reads CASSFLFRGVYSNQPQHF. In DNA form, the CDR3 reads TGTGCCAGCAGTTTTCTTTTTCGAGGAGTCTATAGCAATCAGCCCCAGCATTTT.

DNA of the CDR3: TGTGCCAGCAGCCCTCGGACAGGGGGGGGCTCCTACGAGCAGTACTTC. Translating gives CASSPRTGGGSYEQYF. The V gene is TRBV7-9, the J gene TRBJ2-7, with TRBD1 identical over 10 bases. In germline, CDR1 is SEHNR, CDR2 FQNEAQ (reference sequence). The CDR3 contains 16 residues. Trimming took 5 bases from V and 0 from J; bases not matched to a gene: 7.

This clone was detected only once. The rearrangement joins TRBV11-3 to TRBJ1-3; 8 bases fit TRBD1. V lost 5 bases to trimming and J lost 4 bases; unmatched junction nucleotides: 4. Per germline, CDR1 SGHNT and CDR2 YENEEA. This CDR3 is 14 amino acids long. CDR3 sequence: CASSQQGGGNTIYF. CDR3 sequence (DNA): TGTGCCAGCAGCCAACAGGGGGGCGGAAACACCATATATTTT.

The chain employs TRBV6-5 and TRBJ2-1; tentative D call: TRBD2 (7 bases). Germline V CDR1 and CDR2: MNHEY, SVGAGI. V lost 7 bases, J lost 4 bases, and 11 bases lay in between. The CDR3 length is 13 residues. In DNA, the CDR3 is TGTGCCAGCACCAGCGGGACATACAATGAGCAGTTCTTC. This gives the protein CASTSGTYNEQFF.

The chain uses TRBV5-1 and TRBJ2-7; maybe TRBD1 (8 bases). Germline V gene sequence: CDR1 SGHRS, CDR2 YFSETQ. The CDR3 has 14 residues. The germline V and J ends were trimmed by 2 bases and 6 bases, with 15 bases remaining between them. The CDR3 DNA sequence: TGCGCCAGCAGCTTACCGACAGGGGAGGGCGAGCAGTACTTC. As protein: CASSLPTGEGEQYF. The full variable domain, in which reference TRBV5-1 and TRBJ2-7 provide the parts outside the CDR3, is KAGVTQTPRYLIKTRGQQVTLSCSPISGHRSVSWYQQTPGQGLQFLFEYFSETQRNKGNFPGRFSGRQFSNSRSEMNVSTLELGDSALYLCASSLPTGEGEQYFGPGTRLTVT.

V gene TRBV19 combines with J gene TRBJ1-2; 10 nucleotides agree with TRBD1. The germline V gene encodes CDR1 LNHDA and CDR2 SQIVND (reference sequence). The length of the CDR3 is 15 residues. V trimming: 4 bases; J trimming: 4 bases; junction bases outside the gene matches: 6. CDR3 residues: CASSSDRGLGYGYTF. In DNA form, the CDR3 reads TGTGCCAGTAGTAGCGACAGGGGGCTTGGCTATGGCTACACCTTC.

The chain carries TRBV5-3 and TRBJ1-2; D remains ambiguous. TRBV5-3 is labeled an ORF, and its function is uncertain. Trimming left V 0 bases short and J 5 bases short, with 26 bases between. This CDR3 contains 19 residues. CDR3 in DNA: TGTGCCAGAAGCTTGGAGTTAAGGACGCCAGGCGGCTGTGAGTATGGCTACACCTTC. Amino acid sequence: CARSLELRTPGGCEYGYTF.

The V call is TRBV11-3, the J call TRBJ2-7, with 8 nucleotides matching TRBD1. V lost 2 bases to trimming and J lost 2 bases; unmatched junction nucleotides: 5. This CDR3 has 15 residues. The germline V gene encodes CDR1 SGHNT and CDR2 YENEEA. Here the CDR3 reads CASSLFGQGPYEQYF. The CDR3 DNA reads as TGTGCCAGCAGCTTATTTGGACAGGGTCCCTACGAGCAGTACTTC.

The rearrangement joins TRBV20-1 to TRBJ2-1; D unclear. Germline lookup yields CDR1 DFQATT and CDR2 SNEGSKA (reference sequence). The CDR3 runs to 16 residues. V was trimmed by 3 bases and J by 0 bases, leaving 15 bases between them. The CDR3 here is CSASTASRVSYNEQFF. CDR3 sequence (DNA): TGCAGTGCTAGTACTGCCAGCCGGGTCTCCTACAATGAGCAGTTCTTC.

This clone was seen just once. The genes are TRBV24-1 and TRBJ1-5, with 7 bases that match TRBD1. The CDR3 is 14 residues long. CDR1 and CDR2 (germline): KGHDR, SFDVKD. Unmatched junction bases numbered 3, after V lost 3 bases and J lost 5 bases. The CDR3 DNA sequence: TGTGCCACCAGTGATCCGGGACAGTATCAGCCCCAGCATTTT. Amino acids: CATSDPGQYQPQHF.

The genes are TRBV6-5 and TRBJ1-2; D is possibly TRBD1 (6 bases). V lost 0 bases and J lost 4, with 15 bases in between. CDR1 is MNHEY and CDR2 is SVGAGI in the germline V gene. This CDR3 spans 16 amino acids. CDR3 protein: CASSYSGQSVSYGYTF. The DNA of the CDR3 is TGTGCCAGCAGTTACTCCGGACAGTCCGTTTCCTATGGCTACACCTTC.

This CDR3 reads CASSDDSHTDTQYF. CDR3 sequence (DNA): TGTGCCAGCAGCGATGACAGCCACACAGATACGCAGTATTTT. This sequence joins TRBV11-3 and TRBJ2-3; tentative D call: TRBD1 (5 bases). The germline CDR1 and CDR2 sequences are SGHNT and YENEEA. The CDR3 sequence is 14 residues long. V lost 5 bases and J lost 2, with 11 bases in between.

The chain couples TRBV28 to TRBJ2-1, with D possibly TRBD1 on 6 matching bases. With 2 bases removed from V and 4 bases from J, the gap between germline ends came to 15 bases. Germline CDR1 reads MDHEN; CDR2 reads SYDVKM. The CDR3 runs to 16 residues. The CDR3 region has the DNA TGTGCCAGCAGTTTACAAGCTGGGACACATTACAATGAGCAGTTCTTC. It specifies CASSLQAGTHYNEQFF.

V gene TRBV5-1 combines with J gene TRBJ1-1; no definite D call. Germline CDR1 is SGHRS and CDR2 is YFSETQ. V was pared by 2 bases and J by 0 bases, with 5 bases between. The CDR3 spans 13 residues. DNA of the CDR3: TGCGCCAGCAGCTTTACCCTGAACACTGAAGCTTTCTTT. Translating it yields CASSFTLNTEAFF.